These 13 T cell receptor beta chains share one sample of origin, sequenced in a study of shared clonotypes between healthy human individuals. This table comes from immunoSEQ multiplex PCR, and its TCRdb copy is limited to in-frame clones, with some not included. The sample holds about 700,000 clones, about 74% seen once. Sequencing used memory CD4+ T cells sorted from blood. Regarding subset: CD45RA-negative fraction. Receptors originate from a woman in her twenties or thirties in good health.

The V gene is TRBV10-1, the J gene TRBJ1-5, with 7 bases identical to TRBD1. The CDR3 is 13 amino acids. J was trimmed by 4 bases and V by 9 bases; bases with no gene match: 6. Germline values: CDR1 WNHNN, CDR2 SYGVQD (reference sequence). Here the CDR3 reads CARHRDRNQPQHF. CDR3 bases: TGCGCCAGGCACCGGGACAGAAATCAGCCCCAGCATTTT.

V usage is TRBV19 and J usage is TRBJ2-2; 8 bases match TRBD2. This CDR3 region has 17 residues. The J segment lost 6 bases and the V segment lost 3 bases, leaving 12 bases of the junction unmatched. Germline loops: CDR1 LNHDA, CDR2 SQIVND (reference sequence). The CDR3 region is CASSMGSGNVEAGELFF. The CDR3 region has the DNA TGTGCCAGTAGTATGGGTAGCGGGAACGTTGAAGCCGGGGAGCTGTTTTTT.

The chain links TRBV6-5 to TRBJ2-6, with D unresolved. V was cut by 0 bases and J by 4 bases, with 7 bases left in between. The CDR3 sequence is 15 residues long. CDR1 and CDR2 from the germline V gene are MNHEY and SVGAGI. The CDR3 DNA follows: TGTGCCAGCAGTTACTCGAAGCCGGGGGCCAACGTCCTGACTTTC. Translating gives CASSYSKPGANVLTF.

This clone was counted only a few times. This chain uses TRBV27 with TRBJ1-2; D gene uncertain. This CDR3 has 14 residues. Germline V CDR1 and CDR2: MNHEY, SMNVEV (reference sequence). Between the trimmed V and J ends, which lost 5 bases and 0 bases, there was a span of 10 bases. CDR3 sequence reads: CASSAHHPNYGYTF. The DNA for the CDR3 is TGTGCCAGCAGTGCACATCATCCTAACTATGGCTACACCTTC.

This CDR3 reads CASSLVAASEQYF. In DNA form, the CDR3 reads TGTGCCAGCAGCTTAGTTGCAGCGTCCGAGCAGTACTTC. V is TRBV11-3 and J is TRBJ2-7, with D hard to call. CDR3 length: 13 residues. V lost 1 base and J 6 bases, leaving 10 bases between the germline ends. From germline, CDR1 is SGHNT and CDR2 YENEEA.

CDR3 loop: CASSDRGRTDTQYF. CDR3 sequence (DNA): TGTGCCAGCAGTGATCGAGGGCGCACAGATACGCAGTATTTT. The V gene is TRBV27, the J gene TRBJ2-3; maybe TRBD2 (5 bases). The CDR3 runs to 14 residues. The V and J ends lost 5 bases and 1 base respectively, with 10 bases between them. The germline CDR1 and CDR2 sequences are MNHEY and SMNVEV (reference sequence).

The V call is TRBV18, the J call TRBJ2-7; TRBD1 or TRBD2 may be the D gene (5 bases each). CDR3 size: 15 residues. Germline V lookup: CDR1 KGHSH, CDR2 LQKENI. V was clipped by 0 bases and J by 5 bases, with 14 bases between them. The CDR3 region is CASSPPPLGVDEQYF. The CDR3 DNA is TGTGCCAGCTCACCACCTCCGTTGGGGGTCGACGAGCAGTACTTC.

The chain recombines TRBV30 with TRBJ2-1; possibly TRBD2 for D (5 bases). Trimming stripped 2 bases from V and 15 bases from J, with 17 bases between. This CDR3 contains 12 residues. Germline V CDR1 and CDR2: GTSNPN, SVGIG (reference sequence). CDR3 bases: TGTGCCTGGAGTCGGAGGATGATTGAAACGTTCTTC. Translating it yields CAWSRRMIETFF.

The DNA of the CDR3 is TGTGCCAGCAGCTTAGGTGGGCCCAAGGCGACCCAGTACTTC. It translates to CASSLGGPKATQYF. The chain has TRBV11-2 and TRBJ2-5; D is undetermined. Germline CDR1 is SGHAT and CDR2 is FQNNGV. Trimming pared 1 base from V and 7 bases from J, leaving 13 bases between. The CDR3 covers 14 residues.

The CDR3 bases are TGTGCCAGCAGCTTAGGGCGCCTAGCGGGGATTCAAGAGACCCAGTACTTC. Protein sequence: CASSLGRLAGIQETQYF. This sequence joins TRBV11-2 and TRBJ2-5, with 9 bases identical to TRBD2. CDR1 and CDR2 (germline): SGHAT, FQNNGV. The CDR3 length is 17 residues. The V gene end was trimmed by 1 base and the J gene end by 2 bases; junction bases not matched to a gene: 8.

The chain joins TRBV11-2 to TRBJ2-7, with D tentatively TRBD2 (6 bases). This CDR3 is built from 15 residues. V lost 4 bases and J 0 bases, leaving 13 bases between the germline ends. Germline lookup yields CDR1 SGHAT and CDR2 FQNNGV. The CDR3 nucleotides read TGTGCCAGCAGCTACCTTGACGGGAGCTCCTACGAGCAGTACTTC. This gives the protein CASSYLDGSSYEQYF.

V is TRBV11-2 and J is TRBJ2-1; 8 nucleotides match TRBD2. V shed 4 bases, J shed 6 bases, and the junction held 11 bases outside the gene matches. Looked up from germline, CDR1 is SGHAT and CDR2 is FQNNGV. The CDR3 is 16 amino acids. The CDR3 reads CASSSYPSGGGNEQFF. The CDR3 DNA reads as TGTGCCAGCAGCTCCTATCCCTCGGGGGGGGGCAATGAGCAGTTCTTC. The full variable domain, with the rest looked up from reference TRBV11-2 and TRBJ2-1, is EAGVAQSPRYKIIEKRQSVAFWCNPISGHATLYWYQQILGQGPKLLIQFQNNGVVDDSQLPKDRFSAERLKGVDSTLKIQPAKLEDSAVYLCASSSYPSGGGNEQFFGPGTRLTVL.

DNA of the CDR3: TGTGCCAGCAGCTTGGGCGAACCCGGGACTAGCGGGAGGGATGGGTATGAGCAGTTCTTC. It is translated as CASSLGEPGTSGRDGYEQFF. The V and J genes are TRBV11-3 and TRBJ2-1, with TRBD2 matching over 16 bases. The germline V gene encodes CDR1 SGHNT and CDR2 YENEEA. CDR3 length: 20 amino acids. The V and J ends lost 3 bases and 8 bases, in that order; junction bases with no gene match: 16.